This T cell receptor beta chain came from a study of CD8+ T cells in alopecia areata. It was from PBMCs that CD4+ and CD8+ T cells were sorted. The CDR3 sequence is 11 residues long. Trimming removed 1 base at V and 7 bases at J, with 5 bases between. Germline CDR1 is SGHDN and CDR2 is FVKESK. This clone appeared a few times. RNA was extracted and reverse transcribed into cDNA as the sequencing template. TCRdb's copy holds only in-frame clones and misses some; the assay was immunoSEQ multiplex PCR. The sample includes roughly 150,000 clones, 55% to 65% of them seen just once. Sequencing was performed on CD4+ T cells sorted from blood. The genes are TRBV14 and TRBJ2-7; D not certain. The sequence was obtained from a human donor in good health. CDR3 bases: TGTGCCAGCAGCCAAGGAGGTGAGCAGTACTTC. It yields the protein CASSQGGEQYF.